This T cell receptor beta chain was sequenced for a study of blood T cell repertoires in COVID-19 (dated by TCRdb to about 2020). Study-level background: The collaborator samples originated in the United States, Italy and Spain and spanned the acute and convalescent phases of COVID-19. The material from the prospective study consisted of cDNA or gDNA derived from T cells, B-cell-depleted T cells, or PBMCs. The dataset comprised deeply sampled blood TCRbeta repertoires from subjects exposed to, actively infected with, or recovered from COVID-19. The repertoires were made available in a free public database intended to serve as a resource for research on the immune response to SARS-CoV-2. The samples were drawn from the first 160 participants of the ongoing ImmuneRACE study and from 1,254 subjects provided by 6 global collaborators. Sample metadata almost always included a de-identified subject ID, COVID-19 status, age in years and sex. Where available, HLA class I and class II types were taken from metadata supplied by the sample provider and were not determined by assay-based typing.

Regarding this clone: Its cognate antigen has yet to be identified. Qualities for individual bases were not recorded, and no much larger clone is one base off.

Participants in the prospective study were aged 18 to 89 years, lived in about two dozen United States geographic areas, and enrolled through a virtual design. In the prospective study, cohorts were assigned on the basis of participant-reported clinical history obtained from a screening survey and a study questionnaire. Recovered participants in ImmuneRACE Cohort 3 were defined as having two consecutive negative NP/OP PCR tests, clearance from a healthcare professional, or resolution of symptoms. In the prospective study, mobile phlebotomists collected whole blood, serum and a nasopharyngeal or oropharyngeal swab from each participant. Participants in the prospective study had the option to provide additional blood draws and questionnaires over an approximately two-month period. Before DNA extraction, blood samples from the prospective study were shipped at room temperature or frozen. Sequences KGHDR (CDR1) and SFDVKD (CDR2) are obtained from the germline V gene. The CDR3 runs 13 amino acids, cysteine and phenylalanine included. CDR3 DNA is the only sequence kept; it has 39 bases, read in frame from the first base. The V and J ends are trimmed by 4 bases and 0 bases, leaving 4 bases between them.

General conclusions and limits of the study: The quantity of clinical and demographic metadata differed by source and by participant and was supplied without curation.

TCRbeta CDR3 regions were amplified from genomic DNA by means of the immunoSEQ Assay, a bias-controlled multiplex PCR. In the original analysis: The number of nucleated cells in each sample was estimated from the amplification of reference gene primers within the assay. To quantify the absolute abundance of each unique TCRbeta CDR3 rearrangement, sequence reads were collapsed and filtered. For each sample, productive Simpson clonality was calculated by taking the square root of Simpson's diversity index across productive rearrangements. Drawn from immuneACCESS, this table holds only the in-frame rearrangements with V and J called that TCRdb kept. Clones are partly lost; checked studies trace under half to an unresolved V gene and leave the rest unexplained. V and J calls and clone size follow that table, whereas D and trimming were derived from the DNA. Counted in this sample were some 500,000 clones; approximately 88% of them appeared once. In total, the top ten clones hold over 1.5% of the sample.

Sequencing input: PBMCs or T cells enriched from blood (not recorded which). This receptor was obtained from a woman in her forties who had recovered from COVID-19. The V and J segments used are TRBV24-1 and TRBJ2-3, with the D gene call left open. At the DNA level, the sequence is TGTGCCACCAGTGAATCTAGCACAGATACGCAGTATTTT. It codes for CATSESSTDTQYF.